In its sample, the clone carrying this T cell receptor (beta chain) was seen once. With 2 bases removed from V and 5 bases from J, the gap between germline ends came to 14 bases. Germline V gene lookup returns CDR1 SSHAT and CDR2 FNYEAQ (reference sequence). The CDR3 spans 15 residues. The data stem from a study of cytotoxic CD8 clonotypes in ibrutinib-treated CLL. Study context: Response sampling came at median roughly 11 months of treatment, ranging about 6 to 40 months.

Assay used: immunoSEQ multiplex PCR; TCRdb lists only in-frame clones, some missing. The sample contains under 300,000 clones, around 77% of which appear only once. This material consisted of PBMCs, taken at disease progression, from a patient treated with ibrutinib. The V gene is TRBV7-7, the J gene TRBJ2-3, with D possibly being TRBD1 (5 bases). The origin of this receptor is a human donor with chronic lymphocytic leukemia. The CDR3 loop is CASSLRGVKLDTQYF. DNA of the CDR3: TGTGCCAGCAGCTTAAGGGGCGTTAAGCTAGATACGCAGTATTTT.